This T cell receptor (beta chain) was identified during a study of blood T cell repertoires in COVID-19. Study at large: T cells, B-cell-depleted T cells, or PBMCs supplied cDNA or gDNA.

Seattle's enrolled individuals joined amid active infection and were then monitored longitudinally. This CDR3 has 16 residues. Unmatched junction bases numbered 14, after V lost 4 bases and J lost 7 bases. CDR1 is SGHDT, CDR2 YYEEEE, per germline. Sequencing was performed with immunoSEQ multiplex PCR; in TCRdb, only in-frame clones are kept and a portion is missing. Of fewer than 200,000 clones listed, around four fifths are singletons. This clonotype originated in a woman of 80 years or more with COVID-19, enrolled during active disease. The sequenced material came from peripheral blood. The rearrangement links TRBV5-6 to TRBJ2-7; 10 nucleotides match TRBD1. The CDR3 sequence: CASSAKSRDRGWEQYF. The CDR3 bases are TGTGCCAGCAGCGCGAAAAGCCGGGACAGGGGATGGGAGCAGTACTTC.